The next 18 T cell receptor beta chains were all read from a single sample in a study of breast tumors, draining lymph nodes, adjacent tissues. Samples came from axillary lymph nodes draining the breast cancer. TCRdb itself ran the multiplex PCR reads through MiXCR, one entry per CDR3 protein. The sample has 200,000 to 300,000 distinct CDR3 sequences; over 30% are singletons. The sample taken for sequencing was axillary lymph node tissue. These receptors all stem from a female donor with breast cancer. Some clones in this sample may be carry-over from other donors' samples.

As concerns this clonotype: The final CDR3 position lacks the conserved phenylalanine or tryptophan, pointing to a likely read error. The chain is built from TRBV4-2 and TRBJ2-3; 10 nucleotides agree with TRBD1. The CDR3 is made up of 15 amino acids. Per the germline V gene, CDR1 is LGHNA and CDR2 is YNFKEQ. CDR3 bases: TGTGCCACTGGCACCGGGACAGGGGACACAGATTCGCAGTATCTT. Its translation: CATGTGTGDTDSQYL.

The count of this clonotype is one. Just one base apart from a much larger clone, this may be a read error. The chain is built from TRBV7-2 and TRBJ2-2, with a weak D call TRBD2 (5 bases). The CDR3 totals 14 residues. CDR1 and CDR2 (germline): SGHTA, FQGNSA. The V end was cut by 5 bases, the J end by 6 bases, with 13 bases between. In nucleotides, the CDR3 is TGTGCCAGCAGCCCCGGGCGAGGGCCCGGGGAGCTGTTTTTT. This codes for CASSPGRGPGELFF.

As concerns this clonotype: Being one base from a much bigger clone, this may be a read error. CDR3 protein: CASSFRTSGRGTDTQYF. CDR3 DNA: TGCGCCAGCAGCTTCCGGACTAGCGGGAGGGGGACAGATACGCAGTATTTT. The chain couples TRBV5-1 to TRBJ2-3, with TRBD2 identical over 15 bases. The CDR3 sequence is 17 residues long. Germline loops: CDR1 SGHRS, CDR2 YFSETQ. V lost 2 bases and J lost 3; bases outside the gene matches: 4. Variable domain in full (rest from reference TRBV5-1 and TRBJ2-3): KAGVTQTPRYLIKTRGQQVTLSCSPISGHRSVSWYQQTPGQGLQFLFEYFSETQRNKGNFPGRFSGRQFSNSRSEMNVSTLELGDSALYLCASSFRTSGRGTDTQYFGPGTRLTVL.

This clonotype occurred many times. The chain carries TRBV13 and TRBJ2-7, with D tentatively TRBD2 (5 bases). Trimming removed 4 bases from V and 1 base from J, with 11 bases in between. The germline gives CDR1 PRHDT, CDR2 FYEKMQ (reference sequence). This CDR3 spans 14 amino acids. DNA for the CDR3: TGTGCCAGCAGCTCCCCGTGGGAGTCCTACGAGCAGTACTTC. Translating gives CASSSPWESYEQYF.

This clonotype has just a few counts. One base away lies a much larger clone, so this may be a sequencing read error. The J gene is TRBJ2-5, the V gene TRBV9; D gene uncertain. This CDR3 has 15 residues. CDR1 and CDR2 from the germline V gene are SGDLS and YYNGEE. The chain's CDR3 is CASSANPPQKETPYF. The CDR3 nucleotides are TGTGCCAGCAGCGCCAATCCCCCTCAGAAAGAGACCCCGTACTTC.

In this sample, this clonotype turned up many times. The V call is TRBV7-9, the J call TRBJ2-2, with a weak D call TRBD1 (6 bases). The CDR3 covers 15 residues. The V and J ends lost 3 bases and 3 bases respectively, with 11 bases between them. Germline V gene sequence: CDR1 SEHNR, CDR2 FQNEAQ (reference sequence). CDR3 protein: CASSLRQVDTGELFF. DNA of the CDR3: TGTGCCAGCAGCTTGCGACAGGTGGACACCGGGGAGCTGTTTTTT.

This clonotype was recorded at least ten times. The V and J genes are TRBV15 and TRBJ2-7; a weak D match, TRBD2 (6 bases). The CDR3 contains 15 residues. V shed 1 base and J shed 3 bases, with 13 bases lying between them. Germline CDR1 reads LNHNV; CDR2 reads YYDKDF (reference sequence). The CDR3 loop is CATSRGGGSSYEQYF. CDR3 in DNA: TGTGCCACCAGCAGAGGTGGGGGGAGTAGCTACGAGCAGTACTTC.

The chain uses TRBV10-2 and TRBJ2-5; D not certain. The CDR3 is 12 amino acids. V dropped 4 bases and J dropped 5 bases, with 8 bases sitting between them. Germline CDR1 is WSHSY and CDR2 is SAAADI. The CDR3 protein is CASSGPTETQYF. DNA of the CDR3: TGCGCCAGCAGTGGCCCGACCGAGACCCAGTACTTC.

This clonotype came up a few times. A single base separates this from a much larger clone, so it may be a read error. V and J are TRBV7-7 and TRBJ2-7, with D uncertain. In germline, CDR1 is SSHAT, CDR2 FNYEAQ (reference sequence). The CDR3 sequence is 15 residues long. Written as DNA, the CDR3 is TGTGCTAGCAGCTCGACCCGAGCCTCCCCCTACGAGCAGCACTTC. Translating it yields CASSSTRASPYEQHF.

This clonotype showed up many times. The V gene is TRBV20-1, the J gene TRBJ1-6, with D possibly matching TRBD1 (5 bases). V was cut by 4 bases and J by 7 bases, with 8 bases left in between. Germline CDR1 and CDR2: DFQATT and SNEGSKA (reference sequence). CDR3 length: 12 amino acids. The CDR3 sequence: CSATEGNSPLHF. CDR3 sequence (DNA): TGCAGTGCTACGGAGGGGAATTCACCCCTCCACTTT.

The J gene is TRBJ1-4, the V gene TRBV10-1; TRBD1 is a possible D gene (6 bases). The CDR3 contains 15 residues. CDR1 WNHNN and CDR2 SYGVQD come from the germline V gene (reference sequence). The V end lost 3 bases, the J end lost 4 bases, and 12 bases lay between the germline ends. The CDR3 sequence: CASSESGVLNEKLFF. DNA of the CDR3: TGCGCCAGCAGTGAATCAGGGGTCCTTAATGAAAAACTGTTTTTT.

The chain uses TRBV19 and TRBJ2-1; tentatively, D is TRBD2 (5 bases). CDR3 length equals 17 residues. CDR1 is LNHDA, CDR2 SQIVND, per germline (reference sequence). With 4 bases removed from V and 3 bases from J, the gap between germline ends came to 19 bases. The CDR3 spells CASSTGISVENYNEQFF. As DNA, the CDR3 is TGTGCCAGTAGTACGGGAATATCCGTTGAAAACTACAATGAGCAGTTCTTC.

This clonotype was seen many times. The DNA for the CDR3 is TGTGCCAGCAGCCTAGGACAGGGGGGGGGAAATTCACCCCTCCACTTT. It is translated as CASSLGQGGGNSPLHF. The rearrangement links TRBV6-1 to TRBJ1-6; 10 nucleotides match TRBD1. In germline, CDR1 is MNHNS, CDR2 SASEGT. The junction had 9 bases not matched to a gene; V was cut back by 6 bases and J by 7 bases. CDR3 length equals 16 residues.

This clonotype was seen a handful of times. Since a much larger clone is just one base distant, this may be a read error. The chain carries TRBV14 and TRBJ2-1; possible D gene TRBD2, 6 bases. The CDR3 runs to 15 residues. The germline CDR1 and CDR2 sequences are SGHDN and FVKESK. The chain's CDR3 is CASSQGASVGSEPFF. CDR3 coding DNA: TGTGCCAGCAGCCAAGGGGCTAGCGTGGGTAGTGAGCCGTTCTTC.

For this clonotype: The CDR3 carries no conserved terminal phenylalanine or tryptophan, so it likely arises from a read error. The chain couples TRBV7-3 to TRBJ1-1; TRBD1 aligns across 8 bases. The CDR3 consists of 16 residues. Germline loops: CDR1 SGHTA, CDR2 FQGTGA. Losses at the gene ends were 5 bases for V and 0 bases for J; bases not matched to a gene: 8. The CDR3 DNA reads TGTGCCAGCAGCCCCCACGGGACAGGAATGAACACTGAAGCTTTCTTG. The encoded protein is CASSPHGTGMNTEAFL.

This clonotype was counted at least ten times. This sequence joins TRBV20-1 and TRBJ2-3, with TRBD2 matching over 14 bases. Germline V gene sequence: CDR1 DFQATT, CDR2 SNEGSKA (reference sequence). J lost 4 bases, V lost 4 bases, and 13 bases had no gene match. This CDR3 region has 18 residues. CDR3 sequence: CSANRPLGLAGESDTQYF. Written as DNA, the CDR3 is TGCAGTGCTAATAGGCCCTTGGGACTAGCGGGAGAGTCAGATACGCAGTATTTT.

This clonotype was seen once. A much larger clone differs from this one at a single base, so this may be a read error. The gene calls are TRBV3-2 and TRBJ2-5; the D segment call TRBD2 is taken from the table without a DNA check. TRBV3-2 is termed a pseudogene. The CDR3 contains 17 residues. CDR3 DNA: TGTCCCAGCAGCCAAGATCGTCGGGCTAGCGCTCAAGAGACCCAGTACTTC. This sequence encodes CPSSQDRRASAQETQYF.

This clonotype was seen many times. This chain joins TRBV6-4 and TRBJ2-3, with TRBD1 as a possible D gene (6 bases). The CDR3 has 14 amino acids. The V end lost 2 bases, the J end lost 2 bases, and 8 bases lay between the germline ends. The germline gives CDR1 MRHNA, CDR2 SNTAGT. The DNA of the CDR3 is TGTGCCAGCAGTGACGGGGGCACCACAGATACGCAGTATTTT. Its translation: CASSDGGTTDTQYF.